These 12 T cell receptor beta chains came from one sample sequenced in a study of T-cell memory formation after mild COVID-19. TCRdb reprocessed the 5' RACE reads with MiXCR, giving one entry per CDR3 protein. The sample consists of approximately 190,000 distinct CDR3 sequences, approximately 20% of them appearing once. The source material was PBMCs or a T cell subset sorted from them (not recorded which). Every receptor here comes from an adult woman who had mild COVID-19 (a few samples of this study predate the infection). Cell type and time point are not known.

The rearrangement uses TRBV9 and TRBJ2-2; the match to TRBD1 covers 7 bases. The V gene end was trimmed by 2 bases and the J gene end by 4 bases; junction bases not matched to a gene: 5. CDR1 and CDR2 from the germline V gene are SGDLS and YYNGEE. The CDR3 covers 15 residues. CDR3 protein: CASSVGTAVTGELFF. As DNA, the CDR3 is TGTGCCAGCAGCGTTGGGACAGCGGTCACCGGGGAGCTGTTTTTT.

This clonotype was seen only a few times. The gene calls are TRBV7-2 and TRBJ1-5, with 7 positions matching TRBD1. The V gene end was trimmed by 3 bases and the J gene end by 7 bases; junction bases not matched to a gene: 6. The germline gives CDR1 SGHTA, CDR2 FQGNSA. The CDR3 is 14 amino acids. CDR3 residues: CASSFFTGEQPQHF. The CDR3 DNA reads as TGTGCCAGCAGCTTTTTCACAGGGGAGCAGCCCCAGCATTTT. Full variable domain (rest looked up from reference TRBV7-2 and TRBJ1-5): GAGVSQSPSNKVTEKGKDVELRCDPISGHTALYWYRQSLGQGLEFLIYFQGNSAPDKSGLPSDRFSAERTGGSVSTLTIQRTQQEDSAVYLCASSFFTGEQPQHFGDGTRLSIL.

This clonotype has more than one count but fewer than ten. CDR3 sequence: CATSESGRQTDEQYF. CDR3 bases: TGTGCCACCAGTGAATCGGGACGGCAGACCGACGAGCAGTACTTC. The chain recombines TRBV24-1 with TRBJ2-7; TRBD1 or TRBD2 may be the D gene (5 bases each). CDR3 length equals 15 residues. The germline gives CDR1 KGHDR, CDR2 SFDVKD. The germline V and J ends were trimmed by 4 bases and 5 bases, with 17 bases remaining between them.

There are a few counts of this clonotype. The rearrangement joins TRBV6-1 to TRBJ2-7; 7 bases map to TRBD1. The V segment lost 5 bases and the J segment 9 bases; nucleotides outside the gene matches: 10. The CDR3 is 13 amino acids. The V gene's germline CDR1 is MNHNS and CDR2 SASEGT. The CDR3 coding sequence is TGTGCCAGCAGTAACGGACAGGACGGCGCGCAGTACTTC. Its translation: CASSNGQDGAQYF.

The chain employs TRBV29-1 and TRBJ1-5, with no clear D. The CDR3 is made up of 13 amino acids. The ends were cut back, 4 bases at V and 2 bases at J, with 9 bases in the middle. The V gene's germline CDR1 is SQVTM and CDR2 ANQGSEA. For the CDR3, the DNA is TGCAGCGTTGGCAACAGCGGCAATCAGCCCCAGCATTTT. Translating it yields CSVGNSGNQPQHF.

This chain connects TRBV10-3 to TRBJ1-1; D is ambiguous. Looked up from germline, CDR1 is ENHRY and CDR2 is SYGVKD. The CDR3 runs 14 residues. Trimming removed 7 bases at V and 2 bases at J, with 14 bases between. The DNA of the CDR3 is TGTGCCATCAACCCAGACCAGACTAACACTGAAGCTTTCTTT. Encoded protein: CAINPDQTNTEAFF.

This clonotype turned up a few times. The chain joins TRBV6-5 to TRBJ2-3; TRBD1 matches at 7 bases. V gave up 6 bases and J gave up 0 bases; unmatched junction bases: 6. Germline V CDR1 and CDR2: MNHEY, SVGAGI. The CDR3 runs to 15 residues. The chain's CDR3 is CASSRQGRSTDTQYF. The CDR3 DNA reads TGTGCCAGCAGCCGACAGGGTAGGAGCACAGATACGCAGTATTTT.

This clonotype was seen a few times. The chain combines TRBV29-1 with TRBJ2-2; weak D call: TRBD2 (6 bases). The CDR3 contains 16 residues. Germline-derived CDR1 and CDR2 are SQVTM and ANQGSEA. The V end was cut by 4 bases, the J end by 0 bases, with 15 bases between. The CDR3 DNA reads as TGCAGCGTTGGGGGGGTGCTGGGAGCGAACACCGGGGAGCTGTTTTTT. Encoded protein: CSVGGVLGANTGELFF.

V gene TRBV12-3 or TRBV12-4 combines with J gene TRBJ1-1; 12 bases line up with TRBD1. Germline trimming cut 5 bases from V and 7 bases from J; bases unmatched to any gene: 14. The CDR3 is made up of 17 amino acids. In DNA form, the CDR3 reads TGTGCCAGCAGTCCCCCCGGGGCCGGGACAGGGGGCCATGAAGCTTTCTTT. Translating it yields CASSPPGAGTGGHEAFF.

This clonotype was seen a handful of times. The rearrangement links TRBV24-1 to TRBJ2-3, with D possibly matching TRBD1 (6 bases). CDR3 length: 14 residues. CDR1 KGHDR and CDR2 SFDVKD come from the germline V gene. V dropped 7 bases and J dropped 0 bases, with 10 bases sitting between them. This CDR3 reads CATSGTRSTDTQYF. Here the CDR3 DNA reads TGTGCCACCAGCGGGACAAGGAGCACAGATACGCAGTATTTT.

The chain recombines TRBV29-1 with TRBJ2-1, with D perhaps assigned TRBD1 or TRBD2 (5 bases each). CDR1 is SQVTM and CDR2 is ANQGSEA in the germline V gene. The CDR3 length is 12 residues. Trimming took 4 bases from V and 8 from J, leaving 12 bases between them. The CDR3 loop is CSVGQRGYEQFF. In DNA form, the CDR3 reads TGCAGCGTTGGACAGAGAGGGTATGAGCAGTTCTTC.

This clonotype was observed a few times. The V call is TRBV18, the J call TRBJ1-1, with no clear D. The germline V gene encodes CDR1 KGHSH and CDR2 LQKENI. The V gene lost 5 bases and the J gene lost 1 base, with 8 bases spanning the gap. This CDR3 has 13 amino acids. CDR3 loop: CASSGAGNTEAFF. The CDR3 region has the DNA TGTGCCAGCTCAGGAGCGGGGAACACTGAAGCTTTCTTT.